A single sample gave rise to the 5 T cell receptor beta chains below, sequenced in a study of T cell repertoires in cytomegalovirus infection. No cognate antigen is known for these TCRs. From the reads, TCRdb called clonotypes with MiXCR, one entry per CDR3 protein. The sample holds some 800,000 distinct CDR3 sequences; about 31% are singletons and the top ten take 9.5% to 15%. Sample: cultured CD8+ T cells from PBMCs, taken from culture after CMV antigen stimulation. The source of these receptors is a human donor in good health (CMV status not recorded). Some clones in this sample may be carry-over from other donors' samples.

The chain employs TRBV15 and TRBJ2-1, with 7 positions matching TRBD1. The CDR3 contains 17 residues. Germline V gene lookup returns CDR1 LNHNV and CDR2 YYDKDF (reference sequence). Trimming removed 0 bases from V and 0 bases from J; junction bases left unmatched: 5. For the CDR3, the DNA is TGTGCCACCAGCAGAGAAGGAGGACAGGCCTCCTACAATGAGCAGTTCTTC. Translation gives CATSREGGQASYNEQFF.

This clonotype was seen a handful of times. The J gene is TRBJ1-1, the V gene TRBV7-8; unclear D gene. This CDR3 spans 12 amino acids. V was cut by 1 base and J by 11 bases, with 11 bases left in between. Germline V gene data show CDR1 as SGHVS and CDR2 as FQNEAQ. This chain's CDR3 is CASSLEGWVAFF. For the CDR3, the DNA is TGTGCCAGCAGCTTAGAGGGATGGGTGGCTTTCTTT.

This sequence joins TRBV6-1 and TRBJ2-1; 12 positions agree with TRBD1. V lost 6 bases, J lost 8 bases, and 8 bases stayed unmatched. Germline V CDR1 and CDR2: MNHNS, SASEGT. CDR3 length: 15 amino acids. In DNA, the CDR3 is TGTGCCAGCAGCGAATGGGGACAGGGGGCCTATGAGCAGTTCTTC. It is translated as CASSEWGQGAYEQFF.

This clonotype came up a few times. The chain is built from TRBV7-9 and TRBJ2-1; D may match TRBD1 or TRBD2 (5 bases each). CDR3 size: 23 residues. Deletions cut 4 bases from V and 11 bases from J, with 45 bases between. CDR1 is SEHNR, CDR2 FQNEAQ, per germline (reference sequence). For the CDR3, the DNA is TGTGCCAGCAGCTCCCGAGTAAGGCTCCGGGACGGTGACCTATACAATGAGCACGGTCAGCAGTTCTTC. Encoded protein: CASSSRVRLRDGDLYNEHGQQFF. Based on the CDR3 plus reference TRBV7-9 and TRBJ2-1, the full variable domain is DTGVSQNPRHKITKRGQNVTFRCDPISEHNRLYWYRQTLGQGPEFLTYFQNEAQLEKSRLLSDRFSAERPKGSFSTLEIQRTEQGDSAMYLCASSSRVRLRDGDLYNEHGQQFFGPGTRLTVL.

On this clonotype itself: A much bigger clone sits one base away, suggesting this may be a read error. V and J are TRBV7-2 and TRBJ1-6; D is undetermined. This CDR3 has 16 residues. The germline gives CDR1 SGHTA, CDR2 FQGNSA. CDR3 region: CANSLNPAAINSPLHF. As DNA, the CDR3 is TGTGCCAACAGCTTAAACCCGGCAGCGATTAATTCACCCCTCCACTTT.